This record covers a single T cell receptor (beta chain). Its antigen is currently unknown. The source of the sample is a study of cytomegalovirus exposure and HLA in healthy donors. General study findings and limits: Roughly uniform depth of sequencing across donors was assumed in presence/absence analyses.

This CDR3 spans 15 amino acids. Germline values: CDR1 MDHEN, CDR2 SYDVKM. The V and J ends lost 0 bases and 5 bases respectively, with 11 bases between them. Use of 60 Vbeta and 13 Jbeta primers characterized the PCR. Data came from immunoSEQ multiplex PCR; TCRdb stores just in-frame clones and leaves some out. The sample lists around 65,000 clones, around 77% occurring once. The rearrangement uses TRBV28 and TRBJ1-5; tentative D call: TRBD1 (6 bases). The specimen was PBMCs. The receptor was isolated from a woman aged 25 to 39 in good health and CMV-seronegative. CDR3 sequence: CASSLWGRTDQPQHF. DNA for the CDR3: TGTGCCAGCAGTTTATGGGGACGGACAGATCAGCCCCAGCATTTT.